This entry concerns a single T cell receptor beta chain. What it recognizes is unknown. Over several immunoSEQ plates, each subset's genomic DNA was distributed in even portions. Here immunoSEQ multiplex PCR was the method, and the copy in TCRdb shows in-frame clones only, minus some. The sample consists of about 92,000 clones, almost 70% of them appearing once. From germline, CDR1 is SQVTM and CDR2 ANQGSEA. V was clipped by 3 bases and J by 1 base, with 8 bases between them. This CDR3 spans 13 amino acids. This sample was taken from a study of shared clonotypes between healthy human individuals. General study points: Generation of non-shared clonotypes was less probable than generation of clonotypes shared by all four donors.

This clonotype was obtained from a man aged 25 to 40 in good health. Sequencing was performed on memory CD8+ T cells sorted from blood. This sample's subset: CD45RO+ cells pooled with CCR7-negative TemRA cells. This chain connects TRBV29-1 to TRBJ2-3, with D possibly being TRBD1 (5 bases). In nucleotides, the CDR3 is TGCAGCGTTGAGCTAGGGGGCACAGATACGCAGTATTTT. It specifies CSVELGGTDTQYF.